Each of the 9 T cell receptor beta chains below was sequenced from the same sample in a study of intratumoral heterogeneity in liver cancer. Data came from immunoSEQ multiplex PCR; TCRdb stores just in-frame clones and leaves some out. The data show about 2,800 clones, 71% seen once. Tumour samples came from separate, distinct regions of the hepatocellular carcinoma nodule. The input for sequencing was tumor tissue, taken before any cancer treatment. These TCRs come from a woman between 65 and 79 years old with hepatocellular carcinoma.

This clone was recorded a few times. The chain carries TRBV28 and TRBJ2-7; D is unclear. CDR3 length: 12 amino acids. V gave up 2 bases and J gave up 1 base, with 3 bases separating them. CDR1 MDHEN and CDR2 SYDVKM come from the germline V gene. CDR3 region: CASSLDSYEQYF. The DNA for the CDR3 is TGTGCCAGCAGTTTAGATTCCTACGAGCAGTACTTC.

This clone occurred a few times. This chain links TRBV4-1 with TRBJ2-1, with TRBD2 as a possible D gene (6 bases). Looked up from germline, CDR1 is MGHRA and CDR2 is YSYEKL. The V gene lost 3 bases and the J gene lost 3 bases, with 15 bases spanning the gap. CDR3 length: 16 amino acids. The CDR3 sequence: CASSQEGSGDYNEQFF. Here the CDR3 DNA reads TGCGCCAGCAGCCAGGAGGGCTCGGGGGACTACAATGAGCAGTTCTTC.

The chain uses TRBV28 and TRBJ1-6; D uncertain. The length of the CDR3 is 15 residues. Trimming cost V 5 bases and J 1 base, with 9 bases left between them. Germline CDR1 reads MDHEN; CDR2 reads SYDVKM. For the CDR3, the DNA is TGTGCCAGCAGTACCGGACCATCCTATAATTCACCCCTCCACTTT. Translating gives CASSTGPSYNSPLHF.

The chain joins TRBV28 to TRBJ2-1; 8 nucleotides agree with TRBD2. The CDR3 totals 16 residues. Germline assignment: CDR1 MDHEN and CDR2 SYDVKM. Germline trimming cut 7 bases from V and 9 bases from J; bases unmatched to any gene: 17. DNA for the CDR3: TGTGCCAGCACACCTGCGGGACTAGTCTCCCCAAGTGAGCAGTTCTTC. Protein: CASTPAGLVSPSEQFF.

The V call is TRBV7-6, the J call TRBJ2-2; D not certain. The CDR3 runs to 14 residues. Trimming cost V 5 bases and J 1 base, with 8 bases left between them. From germline, CDR1 is SGHVS and CDR2 FNYEAQ. The CDR3 DNA reads TGTGCCAGCAGCCCCCACCAGAACACCGGGGAGCTGTTTTTT. The encoded protein is CASSPHQNTGELFF.

The chain carries TRBV14 and TRBJ2-4, with D unclear. The CDR3 contains 14 residues. Per germline, CDR1 SGHDN and CDR2 FVKESK. V shed 2 bases and J shed 6 bases, with 11 bases lying between them. The CDR3 region has the DNA TGTGCCAGCAGCCAAACGAGTACAGCAAACATTCAGTACTTC. This gives the protein CASSQTSTANIQYF.

V and J are TRBV7-3 and TRBJ2-5; weak D call: TRBD2 (6 bases). In germline, CDR1 is SGHTA, CDR2 FQGTGA. V gave up 1 base and J gave up 1 base, with 13 bases separating them. This CDR3 has 16 amino acids. CDR3 in amino acids: CASSLSAGTGQETQYF. The CDR3 DNA is TGTGCCAGCAGCTTAAGTGCGGGGACCGGCCAAGAGACCCAGTACTTC.

The chain recombines TRBV5-5 with TRBJ1-1, with D tentatively TRBD1 (6 bases). This CDR3 comprises 14 residues. Germline V gene data show CDR1 as SGHKS and CDR2 as YYEKEE (reference sequence). V was trimmed by 2 bases and J by 0 bases, leaving 8 bases between them. In nucleotides, the CDR3 is TGTGCCAGCAGCTTCGGACAGATGAACACTGAAGCTTTCTTT. Protein sequence: CASSFGQMNTEAFF.

This clone was seen only a few times. The J gene is TRBJ1-1, the V gene TRBV18; D is undetermined. From germline, CDR1 is KGHSH and CDR2 LQKENI. V was trimmed by 0 bases and J by 2 bases, leaving 13 bases between them. CDR3 length equals 16 residues. The CDR3 spells CASSPPIGILNTEAFF. The CDR3 coding sequence is TGTGCCAGCTCACCACCGATCGGCATCCTAAACACTGAAGCTTTCTTT.